The present T cell receptor beta chain was sequenced within a study of shared clonotypes between healthy human individuals. Whole-study findings and limits: The study sampled only blood, and tissue repertoires likely differ. Among the subsets, naive ones generally showed larger estimated richness than memory ones.

The ends were cut back, 3 bases at V and 9 bases at J, with 12 bases in the middle. The CDR3 is made up of 13 amino acids. In germline, CDR1 is WSHSY, CDR2 SAAADI. It was CD45RO-negative cells, positively selected for CCR7, that made up naive CD8 cells, with terminally differentiated effector memory CD45RA+ cells excluded. Participating donors were healthy, HIV-negative adults free of recent acute infections or vaccinations. Sorted-subset replicate PCRs used around 0.2 ug DNA, some 33,000 T cell genomes. Profiled with immunoSEQ multiplex PCR; TCRdb holds only in-frame clones, not every one. The sample has around 1,900,000 clones, 90% to 95% seen once. With regard to this clone: Its antigen is not identified.

Sequenced sample: naive CD8+ T cells from PBMCs. The chain recombines TRBV10-2 with TRBJ2-1, with a weak D call TRBD2 (5 bases). This clonotype originated in a man younger than 35 in good health. Some clones in this sample may be carry-over from other donors' samples. The CDR3 DNA is TGCGCCAGCAGTGATCTAGAGGGTGCTGAGCAGTTCTTC. Translating gives CASSDLEGAEQFF.